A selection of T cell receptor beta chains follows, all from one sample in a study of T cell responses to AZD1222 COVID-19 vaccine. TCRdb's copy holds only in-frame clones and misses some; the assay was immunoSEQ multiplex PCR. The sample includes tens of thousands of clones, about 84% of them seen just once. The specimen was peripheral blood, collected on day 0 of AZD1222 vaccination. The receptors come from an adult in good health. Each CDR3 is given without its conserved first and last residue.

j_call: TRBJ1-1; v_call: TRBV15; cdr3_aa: ATRVGGYGTEAF
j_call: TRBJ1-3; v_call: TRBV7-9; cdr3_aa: AGSLTSSTIY
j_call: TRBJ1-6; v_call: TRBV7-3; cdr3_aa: ASSLTGQGEFGSPLH
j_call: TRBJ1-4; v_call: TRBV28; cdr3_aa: ASSFQGGGNEKLF
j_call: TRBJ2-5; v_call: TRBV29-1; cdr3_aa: SVDRLAVQETQY
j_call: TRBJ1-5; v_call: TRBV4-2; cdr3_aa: ASSSRPKNQPQH
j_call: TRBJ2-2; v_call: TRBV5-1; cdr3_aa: ASSLGFGGMPLDPVNTGELF
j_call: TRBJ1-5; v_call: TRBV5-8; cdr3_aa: ASSEGRRNRPYSNQPQH
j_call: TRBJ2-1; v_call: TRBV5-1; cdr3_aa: ASSPWGGLADNEQF
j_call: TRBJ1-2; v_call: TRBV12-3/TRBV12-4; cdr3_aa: ASSSAMGYGYT
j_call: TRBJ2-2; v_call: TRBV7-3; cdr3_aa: ASSRGTSTGELF
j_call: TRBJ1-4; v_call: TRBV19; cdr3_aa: ASSTDGSEKLF
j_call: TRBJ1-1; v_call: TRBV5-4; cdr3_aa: ASSNRNTEAF
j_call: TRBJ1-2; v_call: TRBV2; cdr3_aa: ASRPPGVRYGYT
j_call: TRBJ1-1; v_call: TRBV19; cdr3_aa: ASSSRYGAF
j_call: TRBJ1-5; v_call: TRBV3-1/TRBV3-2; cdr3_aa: ASSQVVGQPQH
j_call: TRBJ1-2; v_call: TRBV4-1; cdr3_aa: ASSLTGTVNYGYT
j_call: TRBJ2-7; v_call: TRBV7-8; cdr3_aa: ASSLATYEQY
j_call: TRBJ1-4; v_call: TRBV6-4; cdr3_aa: ASSPDRGSEKLF
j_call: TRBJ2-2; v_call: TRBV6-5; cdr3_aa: ASRLEGTNTGELF
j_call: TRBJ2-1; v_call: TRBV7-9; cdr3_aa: ASSFPVRTSGIKNEQF
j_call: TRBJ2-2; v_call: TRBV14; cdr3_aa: ASSLRGELF
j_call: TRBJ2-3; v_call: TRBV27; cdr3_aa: ATPDRLSTDTQY
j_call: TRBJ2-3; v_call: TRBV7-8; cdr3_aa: ASSPGNTQY
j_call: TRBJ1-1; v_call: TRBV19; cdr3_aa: ASTAGGVTEAF
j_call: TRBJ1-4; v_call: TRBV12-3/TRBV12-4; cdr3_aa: ASRPPTDEKLF
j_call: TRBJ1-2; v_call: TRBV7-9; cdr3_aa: ASSLEGGRGYT
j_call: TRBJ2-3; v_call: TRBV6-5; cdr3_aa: ASRGVHSQY
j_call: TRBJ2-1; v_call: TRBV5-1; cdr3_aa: ASSLGTGGLSYNEQF
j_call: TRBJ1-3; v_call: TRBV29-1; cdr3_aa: SVLKDHSGNTIY
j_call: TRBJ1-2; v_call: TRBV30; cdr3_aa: AWISAREGGYT
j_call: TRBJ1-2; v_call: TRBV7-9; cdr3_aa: ASSSGPSLSNYGYT
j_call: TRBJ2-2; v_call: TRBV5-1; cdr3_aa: ASSWGLDGTGELF
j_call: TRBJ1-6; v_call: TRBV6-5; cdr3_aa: ASSIQQYNSPLH
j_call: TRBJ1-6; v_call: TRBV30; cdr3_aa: AWSVNRVESPLH
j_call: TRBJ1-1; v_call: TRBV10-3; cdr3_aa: AIRRELNTEAF
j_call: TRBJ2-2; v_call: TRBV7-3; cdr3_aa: ASSLGREPGELF
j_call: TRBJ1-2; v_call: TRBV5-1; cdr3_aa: ASSFWGGYGYT
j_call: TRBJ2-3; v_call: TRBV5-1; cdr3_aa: ASSSTGRTDTQY
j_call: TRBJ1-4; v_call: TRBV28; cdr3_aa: ASSLPSGREKLF
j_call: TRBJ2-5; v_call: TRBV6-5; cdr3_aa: ASSYSGVGETQY
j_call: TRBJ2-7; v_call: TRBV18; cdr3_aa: ASSPRILGYSYEQY
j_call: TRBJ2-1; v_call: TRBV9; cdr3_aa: ASSVGGRGSFNEQF
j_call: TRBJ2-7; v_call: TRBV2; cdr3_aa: ASSTGGAPYEQY
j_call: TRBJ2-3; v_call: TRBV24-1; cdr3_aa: ATSDHGGRTDTQY
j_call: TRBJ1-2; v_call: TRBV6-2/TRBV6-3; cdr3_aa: ASSKDRSGYT